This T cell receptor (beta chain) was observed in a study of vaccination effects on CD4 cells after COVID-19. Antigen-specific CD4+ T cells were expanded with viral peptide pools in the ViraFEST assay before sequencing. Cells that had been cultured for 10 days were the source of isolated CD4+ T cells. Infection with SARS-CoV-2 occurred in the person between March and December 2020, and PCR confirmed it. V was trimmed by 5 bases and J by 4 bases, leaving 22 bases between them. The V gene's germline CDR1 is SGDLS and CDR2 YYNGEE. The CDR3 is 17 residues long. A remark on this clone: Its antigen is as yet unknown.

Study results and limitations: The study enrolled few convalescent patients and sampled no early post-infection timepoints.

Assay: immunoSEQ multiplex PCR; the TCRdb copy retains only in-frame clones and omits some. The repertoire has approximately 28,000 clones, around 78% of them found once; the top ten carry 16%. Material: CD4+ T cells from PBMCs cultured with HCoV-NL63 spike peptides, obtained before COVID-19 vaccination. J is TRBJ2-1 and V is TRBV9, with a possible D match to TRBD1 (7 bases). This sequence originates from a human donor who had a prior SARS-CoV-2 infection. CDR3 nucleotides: TGTGCCAGCAGTTTGGAGGGGGCCCAAATTGGTTACAATGAGCAGTTCTTC. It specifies CASSLEGAQIGYNEQFF.